What follows are 17 T cell receptor beta chains derived from one specimen sequenced in a study of blood T cell repertoires in COVID-19. TCRdb's table, derived via immunoSEQ multiplex PCR, lists solely in-frame clones and lacks some. The data hold more than 15,000 clones, with approximately 95% observed a single time. Material: peripheral blood. Every receptor here comes from a woman in her fifties or sixties with active COVID-19.

The chain has TRBV5-6 and TRBJ2-2, with 9 bases lining up with TRBD2. The CDR3 runs to 16 residues. J was trimmed by 6 bases and V by 1 base; bases with no gene match: 7. The germline V gene encodes CDR1 SGHDT and CDR2 YYEEEE. The CDR3 nucleotides read TGTGCCAGCAGCTTGTATAGCGGGAGTAGCTCCGGGGAGCTGTTTTTT. Its protein is CASSLYSGSSSGELFF.

This clone was picked up one time. The chain is built from TRBV28 and TRBJ2-2; TRBD2 is a possible D gene (5 bases). The V end was cut by 7 bases, the J end by 8 bases, with 17 bases between. Germline assignment: CDR1 MDHEN and CDR2 SYDVKM. The CDR3 length is 14 residues. The CDR3 here is CASIVGVGSGELFF. The CDR3 coding sequence is TGTGCCAGCATCGTCGGGGTAGGCTCTGGGGAGCTGTTTTTT.

J is TRBJ2-1 and V is TRBV2; 10 bases agree with TRBD2. This CDR3 region has 15 residues. Germline V lookup: CDR1 SNHLY, CDR2 FYNNEI. V was pared by 6 bases and J by 4 bases, with 6 bases of the junction left unmatched. The CDR3 spells CASRSTSGSYNEQFF. DNA for the CDR3: TGTGCCAGCAGGTCGACTAGCGGGTCTTACAATGAGCAGTTCTTC. Full variable domain (rest looked up from reference TRBV2 and TRBJ2-1): EPEVTQTPSHQVTQMGQEVILRCVPISNHLYFYWYRQILGQKVEFLVSFYNNEISEKSEIFDDQFSVERPDGSNFTLKIRSTKLEDSAMYFCASRSTSGSYNEQFFGPGTRLTVL.

CDR3 protein: CASSSQAGNEQYF. CDR3 DNA: TGTGCCAGCAGCTCACAAGCGGGAAACGAGCAGTACTTC. The rearrangement links TRBV7-2 to TRBJ2-7; TRBD2 agrees at 7 bases. The V segment lost 4 bases and the J segment 5 bases; nucleotides outside the gene matches: 5. There are 13 residues in the CDR3. From germline, CDR1 is SGHTA and CDR2 FQGNSA.

The V and J genes are TRBV14 and TRBJ2-3; maybe TRBD1 (6 bases). Germline CDR1 is SGHDN and CDR2 is FVKESK. This CDR3 region has 15 residues. The V end lost 4 bases, the J end lost 0 bases, and 11 bases lay between the germline ends. The CDR3 is CASSPVGASTDTQYF. The CDR3 region has the DNA TGTGCCAGCAGCCCGGTGGGGGCCAGCACAGATACGCAGTATTTT.

This clone was counted once. The chain joins TRBV19 to TRBJ1-2; 10 nucleotides match TRBD1. This CDR3 spans 14 amino acids. CDR1 is LNHDA and CDR2 is SQIVND in the germline V gene (reference sequence). With 4 bases clipped from V and 11 bases from J, the junction kept 10 bases outside the gene matches. CDR3 bases: TGTGCCAGTAGTACTCACCTCGGGACAGGGGCATACACCTTC. Protein sequence: CASSTHLGTGAYTF.

The CDR3, as DNA: TGTGCCAGCAGTTCAAGTAGGACAGACCAAGAGACCCAGTACTTC. Protein: CASSSSRTDQETQYF. This chain links TRBV28 with TRBJ2-5; a weak D match, TRBD1 (6 bases). Germline CDR1 MDHEN, CDR2 SYDVKM. The CDR3 runs to 15 residues. Trimming pared 4 bases from V and 0 bases from J, leaving 12 bases between.

This chain links TRBV9 with TRBJ2-5; D uncertain. The CDR3 is made up of 16 amino acids. Looked up from germline, CDR1 is SGDLS and CDR2 is YYNGEE. V lost 3 bases, J lost 2 bases, and 17 bases lay in between. This chain's CDR3 is CASSAGLRPGQETQYF. The CDR3 DNA is TGTGCCAGCAGCGCCGGCCTCCGACCGGGTCAAGAGACCCAGTACTTC.

The chain recombines TRBV27 with TRBJ2-1; D is possibly TRBD1 (5 bases). There are 14 residues in the CDR3. Between the trimmed V and J ends, which lost 5 bases and 4 bases, there was a span of 12 bases. In germline, CDR1 is MNHEY, CDR2 SMNVEV (reference sequence). The CDR3 spells CASSPQGGYNEQFF. As DNA, the CDR3 is TGTGCCAGCAGTCCCCAGGGCGGATACAATGAGCAGTTCTTC.

The chain recombines TRBV5-4 with TRBJ2-5; 8 bases fit TRBD2. The ends lost 0 bases at V and 5 bases at J; junction bases unmatched: 6. The CDR3 has 15 amino acids. The germline V gene has CDR1 SGHNT and CDR2 YYREEE (reference sequence). DNA of the CDR3: TGTGCCAGCAGCTTGGCCTTGCGGGAGGTGGAGACCCAGTACTTC. Translation gives CASSLALREVETQYF.

The chain has TRBV6-4 and TRBJ2-1; TRBD1 agrees at 9 bases. After removal of 6 bases from V and 2 bases from J, the junction contained 11 bases not matched to a gene. This CDR3 spans 17 amino acids. Germline V gene sequence: CDR1 MRHNA, CDR2 SNTAGT. The DNA for the CDR3 is TGTGCCAGCAGGCAACGTTCCCGGGACAGGGCCTACAATGAGCAGTTCTTC. Encoded protein: CASRQRSRDRAYNEQFF.

J is TRBJ1-4 and V is TRBV6-5; weak D call: TRBD1 (6 bases). The germline V gene encodes CDR1 MNHEY and CDR2 SVGAGI. V was pared by 4 bases and J by 7 bases, with 13 bases between. The CDR3 loop spans 14 amino acids. The DNA of the CDR3 is TGTGCCAGCAGTTCTCCAGGGGCCTCTGAAAAACTGTTTTTT. This sequence encodes CASSSPGASEKLFF.

This rearrangement joins TRBV29-1 to TRBJ2-5; TRBD1 matches 10 bases. V was pared by 6 bases and J by 4 bases, with 8 bases of the junction left unmatched. The CDR3 spans 14 residues. Per germline, CDR1 SQVTM and CDR2 ANQGSEA. The CDR3 spells CSVATGGYSETQYF. The CDR3 DNA is TGCAGCGTAGCGACAGGGGGCTATTCAGAGACCCAGTACTTC.

The chain recombines TRBV28 with TRBJ2-1; TRBD1 agrees at 10 bases. The germline CDR1 and CDR2 sequences are MDHEN and SYDVKM. This CDR3 is built from 14 residues. V shed 4 bases and J 13 bases; nucleotides not matched to a gene: 10. DNA for the CDR3: TGTGCCAGCAGTTCCCGACAGGGGGCGCTTTTCCAGTTCTTC. The encoded protein is CASSSRQGALFQFF.

The chain links TRBV11-2 to TRBJ2-3; 8 nucleotides agree with TRBD2. The junction had 10 bases not matched to a gene; V was cut back by 6 bases and J by 5 bases. The CDR3 has 15 amino acids. Per the germline V gene, CDR1 is SGHAT and CDR2 is FQNNGV. The CDR3 spells CASSVAGSEGDTQYF. In DNA, the CDR3 is TGTGCCAGCAGTGTAGCGGGATCCGAGGGAGATACGCAGTATTTT. The complete variable domain, with remaining parts taken from reference TRBV11-2 and TRBJ2-3, reads EAGVAQSPRYKIIEKRQSVAFWCNPISGHATLYWYQQILGQGPKLLIQFQNNGVVDDSQLPKDRFSAERLKGVDSTLKIQPAKLEDSAVYLCASSVAGSEGDTQYFGPGTRLTVL.

The rearrangement uses TRBV5-1 and TRBJ2-2, with D unresolved. The CDR3 is made up of 15 amino acids. V was pared by 4 bases and J by 8 bases, with 18 bases between. Germline values: CDR1 SGHRS, CDR2 YFSETQ. CDR3 loop: CASSISTPPRGELFF. CDR3 nucleotides: TGCGCCAGCAGCATAAGTACGCCCCCCCGGGGGGAGCTGTTTTTT.

The V call is TRBV7-3, the J call TRBJ2-3; TRBD2 is a possible D gene (6 bases). CDR1 SGHTA and CDR2 FQGTGA come from the germline V gene. V lost 1 base and J lost 1, with 12 bases in between. This CDR3 is built from 16 residues. The CDR3 DNA reads as TGTGCCAGCAGCTTAAATGTAGGGGAGGGCACAGATACGCAGTATTTT. Translated, it gives CASSLNVGEGTDTQYF.